One sample yielded the 24 T cell receptor beta chains listed below, sequenced in a study of T cells after yellow fever vaccination. TCRdb called the 5' RACE reads again in MiXCR, with one record for every CDR3 protein. The sample consists of under 500,000 distinct CDR3 sequences, around 20% of them appearing once. Material: PBMCs, obtained before the yellow fever booster vaccination. These receptors were obtained from a man younger than 35 who received the YFV17D yellow fever vaccine.

This clonotype has a handful of counts. The V gene is TRBV10-3, the J gene TRBJ2-2; TRBD2 is a possible D gene (7 bases). Germline lookup yields CDR1 ENHRY and CDR2 SYGVKD. Trimming took off 3 bases at V and 2 bases at J, with 10 bases between the two ends. This CDR3 has 15 amino acids. CDR3 nucleotides: TGTGCCATCAGTGATGGGGGGGCAAACACCGGGGAGCTGTTTTTT. Protein sequence: CAISDGGANTGELFF.

This clonotype was seen more than once but under ten times. This sequence joins TRBV2 and TRBJ2-3, with 7 bases matching TRBD2. The CDR3 is 16 residues long. J gave up 0 bases and V 7 bases, and 10 bases lay outside the gene matches. The germline V gene has CDR1 SNHLY and CDR2 FYNNEI. CDR3 loop: CASTPWGGTSTDTQYF. The CDR3 DNA follows: TGTGCCAGCACCCCCTGGGGGGGTACTAGCACAGATACGCAGTATTTT.

The genes are TRBV13 and TRBJ2-3; 9 bases agree with TRBD1. The ends lost 5 bases at V and 5 bases at J; junction bases unmatched: 11. Germline V gene sequence: CDR1 PRHDT, CDR2 FYEKMQ (reference sequence). The CDR3 is made up of 16 amino acids. The CDR3 reads CASSPRDREVRDTQYF. Here the CDR3 DNA reads TGTGCCAGCAGCCCGAGGGACAGGGAGGTCAGAGATACGCAGTATTTT.

The gene calls are TRBV24-1 and TRBJ2-3, with TRBD1 matching 9 bases. Germline CDR1 is KGHDR and CDR2 is SFDVKD. Unmatched junction bases numbered 7, after V lost 3 bases and J lost 4 bases. The CDR3 extends over 16 amino acids. The CDR3 nucleotides are TGTGCCACCAGTGATACCGGGACAGGGATCCCAGATACGCAGTATTTT. Translating it yields CATSDTGTGIPDTQYF.

This clonotype was picked up a small number of times. The genes are TRBV20-1 and TRBJ2-1; D unclear. The CDR3 runs to 15 residues. CDR1 is DFQATT, CDR2 SNEGSKA, per germline (reference sequence). V was clipped by 6 bases and J by 0 bases, with 15 bases between them. DNA for the CDR3: TGCAGTGCCGCTACTTCTCAAAGCTCCTACAATGAGCAGTTCTTC. It specifies CSAATSQSSYNEQFF.

This clonotype was found a few times. This chain uses TRBV7-9 with TRBJ2-5; no clear D gene. CDR3 length: 12 residues. The germline V and J ends were trimmed by 5 bases and 2 bases, with 6 bases remaining between them. Germline CDR1 is SEHNR and CDR2 is FQNEAQ (reference sequence). The CDR3 DNA reads TGTGCCAGCAGCGCACAACAAGAGACCCAGTACTTC. As protein: CASSAQQETQYF.

The chain recombines TRBV20-1 with TRBJ2-7; a weak D match, TRBD2 (6 bases). The ends were cut back, 5 bases at V and 9 bases at J, with 26 bases in the middle. Germline values: CDR1 DFQATT, CDR2 SNEGSKA (reference sequence). This CDR3 is 15 amino acids long. CDR3: CSAPTAGSGGRGQYF. CDR3 bases: TGCAGTGCTCCCACCGCGGGTAGCGGAGGTCGAGGGCAGTACTTC.

The CDR3 loop is CASSPTGGANEQFF. The CDR3 nucleotides read TGTGCCAGCAGCCCTACAGGGGGCGCGAATGAGCAGTTCTTC. V gene TRBV7-3 combines with J gene TRBJ2-1; the match to TRBD1 covers 9 bases. This CDR3 region has 14 residues. Germline-derived CDR1 and CDR2 are SGHTA and FQGTGA. V was pared by 5 bases and J by 7 bases, with 6 bases of the junction left unmatched.

Note on this clonotype: At one end, the junction sequence differs from germline, possibly due to a read error. The chain combines TRBV6-5 with TRBJ2-2; D may be TRBD1 (7 bases). The germline gives CDR1 MNHEY, CDR2 SVGAGI. The CDR3 runs 17 residues. In DNA, the CDR3 is TGTGCCAGCAGTTACTCTTTGGCAGGGGGGAACCCCGGGGAGCTGTTTTTT. Amino acid sequence: CASSYSLAGGNPGELFF.

This CDR3 reads CASSQRDRSTNIQYF. The CDR3 DNA sequence: TGTGCCAGCAGCCAGAGGGACCGGTCCACGAACATTCAGTACTTC. The V call is TRBV3-1, the J call TRBJ2-4; TRBD1 or TRBD2 may be the D gene (5 bases each). Germline values: CDR1 LGHDT, CDR2 YNNKEL (reference sequence). Deletions cut 3 bases from V and 7 bases from J, with 16 bases between. The CDR3 runs to 15 residues. Looking up the rest from reference TRBV3-1 and TRBJ2-4 gives the full variable domain: DTAVSQTPKYLVTQMGNDKSIKCEQNLGHDTMYWYKQDSKKFLKIMFSYNNKELIINETVPNRFSPKSPDKAHLNLHINSLELGDSAVYFCASSQRDRSTNIQYFGAGTRLSVL.

This clonotype was counted a single time. The V call is TRBV7-2, the J call TRBJ1-5; the D is unclear. Trimming removed 2 bases from V and 3 bases from J, with 11 bases in between. Germline CDR1 is SGHTA and CDR2 is FQGNSA. The CDR3 has 15 amino acids. In DNA form, the CDR3 reads TGTGCCAGCAGCTTATACGGTACAGTCAATCAGCCCCAGCATTTT. This translates into CASSLYGTVNQPQHF.

V usage is TRBV5-4 and J usage is TRBJ2-2; D remains ambiguous. The germline CDR1 and CDR2 sequences are SGHNT and YYREEE (reference sequence). CDR3 length equals 16 residues. Trimming removed 4 bases from V and 0 bases from J, with 13 bases in between. In DNA, the CDR3 is TGTGCCAGCAGCGCCTTCCCCGAGTCGAACACCGGGGAGCTGTTTTTT. Its translation is CASSAFPESNTGELFF.

This clonotype was seen more than once but under ten times. The V call is TRBV12-3 or TRBV12-4, the J call TRBJ1-5; D remains ambiguous. This CDR3 is built from 16 residues. V lost 3 bases, J lost 3 bases, and 15 bases lay in between. CDR3 sequence reads: CASSFQMTESNQPQHF. The CDR3 DNA is TGTGCCAGCAGTTTCCAGATGACTGAATCCAATCAGCCCCAGCATTTT.

The chain couples TRBV7-9 to TRBJ2-1; tentative D call: TRBD1 (5 bases). The CDR3 is 16 amino acids. The V gene's germline CDR1 is SEHNR and CDR2 FQNEAQ (reference sequence). Trimming took off 1 base at V and 1 base at J, with 11 bases between the two ends. The CDR3 bases are TGTGCCAGCAGCTTAGTAGGGCAGGGATCCTACAATGAGCAGTTCTTC. It encodes CASSLVGQGSYNEQFF.

V gene TRBV20-1 combines with J gene TRBJ2-5, with a tentative D call TRBD1 (6 bases). Trimming cost V 6 bases and J 7 bases, with 18 bases left between them. This CDR3 has 13 amino acids. Germline V gives CDR1 DFQATT, CDR2 SNEGSKA (reference sequence). CDR3 sequence reads: CSAHKGVLRTQYF. In DNA, the CDR3 is TGCAGTGCGCATAAGGGGGTCCTGAGGACCCAGTACTTC.

This clonotype came up many times. The J gene is TRBJ2-3, the V gene TRBV7-9, with no clear D. V was cut by 1 base and J by 0 bases, with 8 bases left in between. Germline loops: CDR1 SEHNR, CDR2 FQNEAQ (reference sequence). The CDR3 is made up of 15 amino acids. The CDR3 here is CASSLGGLSTDTQYF. The CDR3 nucleotides are TGTGCCAGCAGCTTAGGGGGTCTAAGCACAGATACGCAGTATTTT.

The CDR3 sequence is CATSRDLQVSYEQYF. CDR3 DNA: TGTGCCACCAGCAGAGATCTGCAGGTCTCCTACGAGCAGTACTTC. The chain has TRBV15 and TRBJ2-7; D unclear. Trimming cost V 0 bases and J 0 bases, with 9 bases left between them. Germline values: CDR1 LNHNV, CDR2 YYDKDF (reference sequence). This CDR3 spans 15 amino acids.

This clonotype was counted a few times. The gene calls are TRBV29-1 and TRBJ2-6; perhaps TRBD1 as D (6 bases). Germline lookup yields CDR1 SQVTM and CDR2 ANQGSEA. The V and J ends lost 3 bases and 0 bases respectively, with 12 bases between them. The CDR3 totals 16 residues. This CDR3 reads CSVDAGVSSGANVLTF. CDR3 coding DNA: TGCAGCGTTGACGCAGGGGTGTCCTCTGGGGCCAACGTCCTGACTTTC. The variable domain in full, with the rest retrieved from reference TRBV29-1 and TRBJ2-6, is SAVISQKPSRDICQRGTSLTIQCQVDSQVTMMFWYRQQPGQSLTLIATANQGSEATYESGFVIDKFPISRPNLTFSTLTVSNMSPEDSSIYLCSVDAGVSSGANVLTFGAGSRLTVL.

The chain is built from TRBV12-3 or TRBV12-4 and TRBJ1-1; tentative D call: TRBD1 (6 bases). The CDR3 sequence is 12 residues long. The V gene lost 3 bases and the J gene lost 11 bases, with 13 bases spanning the gap. The CDR3 bases are TGTGCCAGCAGTTTCGGGGGCGCTGGGGCTTTCTTT. As protein: CASSFGGAGAFF.

As concerns this clonotype: One end of the junction is discordant with germline, which a read error may explain. This chain uses TRBV9 with TRBJ1-2; D is ambiguous. This CDR3 has 12 residues. Germline assignment: CDR1 SGDLS and CDR2 YYNGEE. CDR3 protein: CAGQPANYDYTF. The DNA for the CDR3 is TGTGCCGGGCAACCAGCTAACTATGACTACACCTTC.

This rearrangement joins TRBV7-9 to TRBJ2-1; D tentatively fits TRBD1 or TRBD2 (6 bases each). This CDR3 contains 14 residues. CDR1 SEHNR and CDR2 FQNEAQ come from the germline V gene (reference sequence). V was pared by 8 bases and J by 6 bases, with 17 bases between. CDR3 in amino acids: CASSPPGGSNEQFF. Here the CDR3 DNA reads TGTGCCAGCTCCCCCCCCGGGGGCTCCAATGAGCAGTTCTTC.

This clonotype was counted only a few times. This chain uses TRBV6-2 or TRBV6-3 with TRBJ1-5; 7 positions match TRBD1. This CDR3 region has 14 residues. Germline V CDR1 and CDR2: MNHEY, SVGEGT. J gave up 8 bases and V 4 bases, and 8 bases lay outside the gene matches. In DNA, the CDR3 is TGTGCCAGCAGTTGGACAGGCGCCCAGGAGCCCCAGCATTTT. Translated: CASSWTGAQEPQHF.

The genes are TRBV20-1 and TRBJ1-5; possibly TRBD1 for D (6 bases). Looked up from germline, CDR1 is DFQATT and CDR2 is SNEGSKA (reference sequence). This CDR3 has 16 amino acids. V was trimmed by 6 bases and J by 0 bases, leaving 18 bases between them. CDR3 nucleotides: TGCAGTGCGAGTAGGGGGGGGACGTTTAGCAATCAGCCCCAGCATTTT. It codes for CSASRGGTFSNQPQHF.

This clonotype was recorded at least ten times. The rearrangement uses TRBV9 and TRBJ1-1; TRBD1 is a possible D gene (5 bases). The CDR3 has 13 amino acids. Trimming pared 2 bases from V and 3 bases from J, leaving 8 bases between. The V gene's germline CDR1 is SGDLS and CDR2 YYNGEE. The CDR3 spells CASSVRGDTEAFF. In DNA, the CDR3 is TGTGCCAGCAGCGTCCGGGGGGACACTGAAGCTTTCTTT.